These 7 T cell receptor beta chains were all obtained from the same sample, sequenced in a study of cytomegalovirus exposure and HLA in healthy donors. In the PCR, 60 Vbeta and 13 Jbeta primers were used. Sequencing was performed with immunoSEQ multiplex PCR; in TCRdb, only in-frame clones are kept and a portion is missing. The sample contains some 150,000 clones, around 80% of which appear only once. Sequencing used PBMCs. These receptors came from a woman aged 30 to 39 in good health and CMV-seropositive.

The rearrangement links TRBV27 to TRBJ1-6; maybe TRBD1 (6 bases). V lost 7 bases, J lost 9 bases, and 19 bases lay in between. The CDR3 covers 15 residues. The germline V gene has CDR1 MNHEY and CDR2 SMNVEV (reference sequence). CDR3 loop: CASTPRGVRISPLHF. CDR3 coding DNA: TGTGCCAGCACCCCCAGGGGAGTTCGGATTTCACCCCTCCACTTT.

The chain employs TRBV30 and TRBJ1-2; unclear D gene. Trimming took 2 bases from V and 7 from J, leaving 23 bases between them. Germline V gene sequence: CDR1 GTSNPN, CDR2 SVGIG (reference sequence). The CDR3 has 16 residues. The CDR3 nucleotides read TGTGCCTGGAGTATTGTGGGGAGGGCCCCTGTTGGTGGCTACACCTTC. Amino acids: CAWSIVGRAPVGGYTF.

V usage is TRBV13 and J usage is TRBJ1-3, with a possible D match to TRBD1 (6 bases). The CDR3 is 14 amino acids. Trimming left V 5 bases short and J 1 base short, with 9 bases between. Germline assignment: CDR1 PRHDT and CDR2 FYEKMQ (reference sequence). CDR3: CASSPTGSGNTIYF. CDR3 DNA: TGTGCCAGCAGCCCGACAGGTTCTGGAAACACCATATATTTT.

This chain uses TRBV28 with TRBJ1-2; tentatively, D is TRBD1 (6 bases). The CDR3 is 14 residues long. V lost 6 bases, J lost 6 bases, and 17 bases lay in between. The germline V gene encodes CDR1 MDHEN and CDR2 SYDVKM. CDR3 in DNA: TGTGCCAGCAGCCAATACAGGGTAATCAATGGCTACACCTTC. Translation: CASSQYRVINGYTF.

V is TRBV7-9 and J is TRBJ1-1; TRBD1 aligns across 10 bases. This CDR3 has 16 amino acids. Germline V CDR1 and CDR2: SEHNR, FQNEAQ (reference sequence). Losses at the gene ends were 1 base for V and 4 bases for J; bases not matched to a gene: 6. The CDR3 nucleotides read TGTGCCAGCAGCTTAGTGACAGGGGGCTGGAGCACTGAAGCTTTCTTT. It specifies CASSLVTGGWSTEAFF.

The chain combines TRBV7-8 with TRBJ2-2; TRBD1 matches at 8 bases. CDR1 and CDR2 from the germline V gene are SGHVS and FQNEAQ. V shed 2 bases, J shed 2 bases, and the junction held 4 bases outside the gene matches. This CDR3 is built from 16 residues. Here the CDR3 DNA reads TGTGCCAGCAGCTTATCAGGGGGCCTCAACACCGGGGAGCTGTTTTTT. Translating gives CASSLSGGLNTGELFF.

CDR3 region: CASSFSGVFTDTQYF. The CDR3 DNA reads as TGTGCCAGCAGTTTTTCAGGGGTCTTCACAGATACGCAGTATTTT. V is TRBV27 and J is TRBJ2-3; TRBD1 is a possible D gene (6 bases). Germline V CDR1 and CDR2: MNHEY, SMNVEV (reference sequence). Between the trimmed V and J ends, which lost 3 bases and 2 bases, there was a span of 12 bases. CDR3 length: 15 residues.